Sequencing of this T cell receptor (beta chain) was carried out in a study of shared clonotypes between healthy human individuals. Study-wide background: Donors consisted of two women and a few men between 18 and 49.

With unsorted samples, genomic DNA was obtained from tens of millions of PBMCs. Evenly divided among several immunoSEQ plates was the genomic DNA of each subset. Original methodology: ImmunoSEQ output lacked quality scores and full-length reads, limiting matched filtering. Sequencing was performed with immunoSEQ multiplex PCR; in TCRdb, only in-frame clones are kept and a portion is missing. V and J calls and clone size are those listed in that table; D and trimming were worked out from the DNA. Here the sample spans approximately 470,000 clones, about 85% being singletons. The sequenced sample consisted of PBMCs. This TCR was sampled from a woman aged 40-49 years in good health. Some clones in this sample may be carry-over from other donors' samples.

The CDR3 DNA reads TGTGCCAGCAGTGAATCGGGTCAGCCCCAGCATTTT. Its translation is CASSESGQPQHF. V is TRBV2 and J is TRBJ1-5; D is unresolved. Trimming took 2 bases from V and 6 from J, leaving 5 bases between them. The CDR3 extends over 12 amino acids. The germline CDR1 and CDR2 sequences are SNHLY and FYNNEI.